This TCR beta chain was recovered during a study of blood T cell repertoires in COVID-19 (dated by TCRdb to the early 2020s). Looking at the study overall: Samples from collaborators originated in the United States, Italy and Spain and spanned both the acute and convalescent phases of COVID-19. Samples came from the ongoing ImmuneRACE study (first 160 participants) plus 1,254 subjects from 6 global collaborators. Subjects who had been exposed to COVID-19, were actively infected with it, or had recovered from it provided the deeply sampled blood TCRbeta repertoires that made up the dataset. The material from the prospective study consisted of cDNA or gDNA derived from T cells, B-cell-depleted T cells, or PBMCs. The repertoires were made available in a free public database intended to serve as a resource for research on the immune response to SARS-CoV-2. The sample metadata nearly always contained a de-identified subject ID, COVID-19 status, age in years and sex. Where HLA class I and class II types were available, the types were taken from metadata supplied by the sample provider, not from assay-based typing. The study at large found these results: The amount of clinical and demographic metadata varied by source and participant and was provided uncurated.

In regard to this clone: Its antigen is unknown. Within one base of it there is no much larger clone, and no base qualities were kept.

TCRbeta CDR3 regions were amplified from genomic DNA using the immunoSEQ Assay, a bias-controlled multiplex PCR. In the paper's pipeline: The number of nucleated cells in each sample was estimated from the amplification of reference gene primers within the assay. Sequence reads were collapsed and filtered to measure the absolute abundance of every unique TCRbeta CDR3 rearrangement. For each sample, productive Simpson clonality was calculated as the square root of Simpson's diversity index over productive rearrangements. TCRdb mirrors the immuneACCESS table, restricted to in-frame sequences. Some clones are absent from its copies; in checked studies, under half trace to an unresolved V gene, and the reason for the others is unknown. The DNA was the basis for D and trimming; V, J and clone size are from that table. This sample comprises about 100,000 clones, about 79% of them detected only once. The ten largest account for about 3.6% of the sample.

Germline trimming amounts to 2 bases on V and 2 bases on J, with 3 as the count of junction bases outside the gene matches. CDR1 and CDR2 (SGHKS, YYEKEE) derive from the germline V gene (reference sequence). The CDR3 starts with the cysteine, ends with the phenylalanine, and has 14 residues. Just CDR3 DNA is preserved here, 42 bases in frame from base 1. Whole blood was collected in K2EDTA tubes by collaborating institutions according to the institutions' own protocols. Collaborator samples were shipped for TCRbeta analysis as frozen whole blood, isolated PBMCs, or DNA extracted from either sample type.

The sequencing input was peripheral blood. The sequence is built from TRBV5-5 and TRBJ2-7; 8 nucleotides in the junction match TRBD1. The origin of this receptor is a woman older than 75 with active or convalescent COVID-19. The CDR3 sequence is CASSLSGQAYEQYF. The bases read TGTGCCAGCAGCTTATCGGGACAGGCCTACGAGCAGTACTTC.